This is a list of T cell receptor beta chains from one sample in a study of T-cell memory formation after mild COVID-19. TCRdb recomputed calls from the 5' RACE reads with MiXCR, one row per CDR3 protein. The sample contains fewer than 350,000 distinct CDR3 sequences, roughly 15% of which appear only once. The sequenced sample consisted of PBMCs or a T cell subset sorted from them (not recorded which). These receptors originate from a man aged 18 to 30 who had mild COVID-19 (a few samples of this study predate the infection). Cell type and time point are not known. The CDR3 runs from the conserved cysteine through the conserved F or W. The D gene is left open where the match is weak. Size is stated for part of the rows, as once, few or many counts, or as a class when the clone is expanded.

clone size	J gene	V gene	D gene	CDR3 DNA	CDR3 protein
many	TRBJ2-1	TRBV4-2	TRBD2	TGTGCCAGCAGCCAAGATAGCGGGGGGGACAATGAGCAGTTCTTC	CASSQDSGGDNEQFF
-	TRBJ1-1	TRBV7-9	-	TGTGCCAGCAGCTTAGGGGGGGGTGAAGCTTTCTTT	CASSLGGGEAFF
-	TRBJ2-7	TRBV6-6	-	TGTGCCAGTTCTGTCGGTGGGGAGCAGTACTTC	CASSVGGEQYF
many	TRBJ1-3	TRBV5-1	-	TGCGCCAGCAGCTTGAATGGGGATCGCAGCTCTGGAAACACCATATATTTT	CASSLNGDRSSGNTIYF
-	TRBJ1-1	TRBV4-2	-	TGTGCCAGCAGCCTTCAGGACGAGAAGGGGGGAGCTTTCTTT	CASSLQDEKGGAFF
-	TRBJ2-5	TRBV20-1	TRBD2	TGCAGTGCTAGTGGGCTAGCGGGGGGCCAAGAGACCCAGTACTTC	CSASGLAGGQETQYF
-	TRBJ2-5	TRBV6-2/TRBV6-3	TRBD2	TGTGCCAGCAAGACTAGCCCCCGAGAGACCCAGTACTTC	CASKTSPRETQYF
-	TRBJ2-3	TRBV7-2	-	TGTGCCAGCAGTTACCGAAACACAGATACGCAGTATTTT	CASSYRNTDTQYF
many	TRBJ1-1	TRBV7-9	-	TGTGCCAGCAGCTGGGGAATGAACACTGAAGCTTTCTTT	CASSWGMNTEAFF
once	TRBJ2-3	TRBV7-9	TRBD2	TGTGCCAGCAGCCGAACACTTACTAGCGGGGAGAGCACAGATACGCAGTATTTT	CASSRTLTSGESTDTQYF
-	TRBJ2-7	TRBV12-3/TRBV12-4	-	TGTGCCAGCGCGGGACCAGTGGGCGTCTACGAGCAGTACTTC	CASAGPVGVYEQYF
many	TRBJ1-6	TRBV11-2	-	TGTGCCAGCAGCCAGCATGACAATTCACCCCTCCACTTT	CASSQHDNSPLHF
-	TRBJ2-7	TRBV11-2	-	TGTGCCAGCAGCTCAGCAGAGTACTACGAGCAGTACTTC	CASSSAEYYEQYF
few	TRBJ2-5	TRBV9	TRBD1	TGTGCCAGCAGCGCGACAGGGGCGAGGTTCCAAGAGACCCAGTACTTC	CASSATGARFQETQYF
few	TRBJ2-1	TRBV2	-	TGTGCCAGCAAGGGGTCAGGGAACAATGAGCAGTTCTTC	CASKGSGNNEQFF
many	TRBJ1-2	TRBV4-3	-	TGCGCCAGCAGCCAAGATTACGGGTTGGCCTATGGCTACACCTTC	CASSQDYGLAYGYTF
-	TRBJ1-5	TRBV12-3/TRBV12-4	-	TGTGCCAGCAGTTTAGGTTCGGCGGGCAATCAGCCCCAGCATTTT	CASSLGSAGNQPQHF
-	TRBJ2-7	TRBV4-1	-	TGCGCCAGCAGCCGCGGGCAGGCCTACGAGCAGTACTTC	CASSRGQAYEQYF
many	TRBJ1-5	TRBV18	-	TGTGCCAGCAGTCCGGGGGGAAATCAGCCCCAGCATTTT	CASSPGGNQPQHF
-	TRBJ2-5	TRBV20-1	TRBD2	TGCAGTTTGACTAGCGGGGGGAAAGAGACCCAGTACTTC	CSLTSGGKETQYF
few	TRBJ1-1	TRBV5-1	-	TGCGCCAGCAGGGGGGGCCCCACTGAAGCTTTCTTT	CASRGGPTEAFF
-	TRBJ2-7	TRBV2	TRBD1	TGTGCCAGCAGTGAAAGTCAGGGGGCCTACGAGCAGTACTTC	CASSESQGAYEQYF
few	TRBJ2-5	TRBV5-1	-	TGCGCCAGCAGGAATAGCGGCAACGCGGAGGAGACCCAGTACTTC	CASRNSGNAEETQYF
few	TRBJ1-2	TRBV29-1	TRBD1	TGCAGCGGACAGGGGGGTGAAGGCTACACCTTC	CSGQGGEGYTF
few	TRBJ1-1	TRBV4-3	-	TGCGCCAGCAGCCAAGATTCAAACAGAGCCTCGGGAGCTTTCTTT	CASSQDSNRASGAFF
-	TRBJ2-3	TRBV6-6	TRBD2	TGTGCCAGCAGCACCCTCGGACTAGCGGGGACAGATACGCAGTATTTT	CASSTLGLAGTDTQYF
-	TRBJ1-1	TRBV7-8	-	TGTGCCAGCAGCCCTGGTAGCAGAAGTCTCACTGAAGCTTTCTTT	CASSPGSRSLTEAFF
many	TRBJ2-2	TRBV7-7	TRBD2	TGTGCTAGCAGCCCTAGACTAGCGGGCACCGGGGAGCTGTTTTTT	CASSPRLAGTGELFF
-	TRBJ2-5	TRBV7-6	TRBD2	TGTGCCAGCAGCTTGGAACTAGCGGACCAAGAGACCCAGTACTTC	CASSLELADQETQYF
-	TRBJ1-4	TRBV4-1	-	TGCGCCAGCAGCCAAGGATCAAGTGAGAATGAAAAACTGTTTTTT	CASSQGSSENEKLFF
-	TRBJ2-4	TRBV4-1	TRBD2	TGCGCCAGCAGCCTCCTTCCGGGGGGGGGCAAAAACATTCAGTACTTC	CASSLLPGGGKNIQYF
few	TRBJ2-7	TRBV27	TRBD2	TGTGCCAGCAGTTTATCTGCCGGGGGGAACAGCGAGCAGTACTTC	CASSLSAGGNSEQYF
few	TRBJ1-2	TRBV27	-	TGTGCCAGCAGCGTCCTGGGGGGGCATGGCTACACCTTC	CASSVLGGHGYTF
-	TRBJ1-4	TRBV2	-	TGTGCCAGCAAGCAATGGGGGTCTAATGAAAAACTGTTTTTT	CASKQWGSNEKLFF
-	TRBJ2-2	TRBV20-1	-	TGCAGTGCTAGGGGGTGGATAGATAGGAATCGGACCGGGGAGCTGTTTTTT	CSARGWIDRNRTGELFF
few	TRBJ1-1	TRBV5-1	TRBD1	TGCGCCAGCAGCCCCCAGGGGGCGGACAACACTGAAGCTTTCTTT	CASSPQGADNTEAFF
-	TRBJ1-5	TRBV7-2	-	TGTGCCAGCAGCTTGGATAGAAATCAGCCCCAGCATTTT	CASSLDRNQPQHF
few	TRBJ1-2	TRBV29-1	TRBD1	TGCAGCGTGGCAGACAGGGCCACATTCTATGGCTACACCTTC	CSVADRATFYGYTF
many	TRBJ2-2	TRBV24-1	-	TGTGCCGTAAGAGAAACTTACACCGGGGAGCTGTTTTTT	CAVRETYTGELFF
few	TRBJ1-1	TRBV10-3	-	TGTGCCATCACCAGGGAGGGAGGGGACACTGAAGCTTTCTTT	CAITREGGDTEAFF
-	TRBJ2-2	TRBV6-5	-	TGTGCCAGCAGTAGAAGCGGTAACACCGGGGAGCTGTTTTTT	CASSRSGNTGELFF
-	TRBJ2-3	TRBV4-1	-	TGCGCCAGCAGCCATCGCTTTGGGGGGGCGGTCGATACGCAGTATTTT	CASSHRFGGAVDTQYF
-	TRBJ2-7	TRBV19	-	TGTGCCAGTAGTACATCTCCCTCCTCCTACGAGCAGTACTTC	CASSTSPSSYEQYF
many	TRBJ2-3	TRBV25-1	TRBD2	TGTGCCAGCAGTGACCCTGGGACTAGCGGGGCGGATACGCAGTATTTT	CASSDPGTSGADTQYF
many	TRBJ2-5	TRBV7-6	TRBD2	TGTGCCAGCAGCCGATTAGCGGGTGGGGGAGAGACCCAGTACTTC	CASSRLAGGGETQYF
-	TRBJ1-5	TRBV6-2/TRBV6-3	-	TGTGCCAGCAGTTACGTCAGCCATCAGCCCCAGCATTTT	CASSYVSHQPQHF
few	TRBJ2-1	TRBV3-1	-	TGTGCCAGCAGCCTCTCGGCGGGCGGGGATGAGCAGTTCTTC	CASSLSAGGDEQFF
few	TRBJ1-5	TRBV29-1	-	TGCAGCGTTGTGGCAGACGGTAATCAGCCCCAGCATTTT	CSVVADGNQPQHF
-	TRBJ2-7	TRBV4-1	-	TGCGCCAGCAGCCAAGTTGGGCTTTCCGAGCAGTACTTC	CASSQVGLSEQYF
few	TRBJ1-4	TRBV7-2	-	TGTGCCAGCAGCCTCTTCGGGGGGGAGAAAAAACTGTTTTTT	CASSLFGGEKKLFF
-	TRBJ2-3	TRBV12-3/TRBV12-4	-	TGTGCCAGCAGCCAAGGTGTGGGGGGTGATACGCAGTATTTT	CASSQGVGGDTQYF
few	TRBJ2-4	TRBV7-9	-	TGTGCCAGCAGCTTCTCTCCAGGGGTGGCCAAAAACATTCAGTACTTC	CASSFSPGVAKNIQYF
-	TRBJ1-4	TRBV11-2	-	TGTGCCAGCAGCTTAGTCCAGGGGTCGGTTGAAAAACTGTTTTTT	CASSLVQGSVEKLFF
many	TRBJ2-7	TRBV12-3/TRBV12-4	TRBD1	TGTGCCAGCAGTTCCGGACAGGGGGCTAATGAGCAGTACTTC	CASSSGQGANEQYF